This TCR beta chain is from a study of blood T cell repertoires in COVID-19. Overall study: Sources were T cells, B-cell-depleted T cells, or PBMCs; the material itself was cDNA or gDNA.

As processed by the authors: Amplification of reference gene primers provided the estimated nucleated cell counts. Libraries were prepared by immunoSEQ multiplex PCR; TCRdb keeps only in-frame clonotypes and omits some of them. V and J calls and clone size are those listed in that table; D and trimming were worked out from the DNA. The sample has roughly 75,000 clones, almost 85% seen once; the top ten hold 8.5% to 10%. The CDR3 loop spans 16 amino acids. Germline assignment: CDR1 KGHSH and CDR2 LQKENI. Trimming stripped 6 bases from V and 5 bases from J, with 17 bases between. V and J are TRBV18 and TRBJ1-6, with D uncertain. The TCR originated in a middle-aged man with COVID-19, enrolled during active disease. The sample comprised peripheral blood. The CDR3 loop reads CASSEAVARNNSPLHF. In nucleotides, the CDR3 is TGTGCCAGCTCGGAGGCGGTGGCCCGAAATAATTCACCCCTCCACTTT.